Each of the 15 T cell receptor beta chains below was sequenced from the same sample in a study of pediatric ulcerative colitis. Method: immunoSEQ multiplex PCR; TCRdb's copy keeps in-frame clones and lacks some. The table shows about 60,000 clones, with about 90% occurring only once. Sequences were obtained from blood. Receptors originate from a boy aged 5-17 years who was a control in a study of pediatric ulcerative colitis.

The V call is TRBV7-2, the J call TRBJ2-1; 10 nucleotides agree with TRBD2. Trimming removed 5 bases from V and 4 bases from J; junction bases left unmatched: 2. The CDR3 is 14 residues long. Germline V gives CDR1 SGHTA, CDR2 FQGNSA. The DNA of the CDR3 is TGTGCCAGCAGCATTAGCGGGGGGTACAATGAGCAGTTCTTC. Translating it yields CASSISGGYNEQFF.

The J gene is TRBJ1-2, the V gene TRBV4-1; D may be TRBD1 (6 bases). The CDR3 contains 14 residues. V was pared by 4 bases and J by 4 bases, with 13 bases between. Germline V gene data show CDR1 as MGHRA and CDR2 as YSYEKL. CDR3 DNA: TGCGCCAGCAGCCCCTCAAGGGGGGGCTATGGCTACACCTTC. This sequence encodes CASSPSRGGYGYTF.

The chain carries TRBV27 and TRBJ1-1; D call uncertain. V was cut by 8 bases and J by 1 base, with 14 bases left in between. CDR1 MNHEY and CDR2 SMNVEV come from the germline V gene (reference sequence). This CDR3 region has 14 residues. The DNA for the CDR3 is TGTGCCAGCGTCTTGGGGTTCGGGAACACTGAAGCTTTCTTT. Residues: CASVLGFGNTEAFF.

CDR3 nucleotides: TGTGCCAGCAGCCTGACAACTAGCGGAAAGTACAATGAGCAGTTCTTC. Residues: CASSLTTSGKYNEQFF. The chain joins TRBV7-9 to TRBJ2-1; TRBD2 matches 8 bases. V shed 5 bases and J 4 bases; nucleotides not matched to a gene: 10. The germline V gene encodes CDR1 SEHNR and CDR2 FQNEAQ (reference sequence). The CDR3 loop spans 16 amino acids.

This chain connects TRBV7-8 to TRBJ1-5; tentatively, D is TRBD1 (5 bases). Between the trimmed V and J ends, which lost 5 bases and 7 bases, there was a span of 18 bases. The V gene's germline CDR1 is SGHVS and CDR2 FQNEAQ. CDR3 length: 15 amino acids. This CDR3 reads CASSTSGAPGQPQHF. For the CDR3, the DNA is TGTGCCAGCAGCACCTCCGGGGCTCCGGGGCAGCCCCAGCATTTT.

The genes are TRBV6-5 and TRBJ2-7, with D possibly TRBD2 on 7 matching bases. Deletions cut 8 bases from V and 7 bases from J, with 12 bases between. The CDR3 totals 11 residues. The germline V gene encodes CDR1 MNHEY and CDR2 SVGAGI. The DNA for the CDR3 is TGTGCCAGCGTAAGGGGGGGGGAGCAGTACTTC. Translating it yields CASVRGGEQYF.

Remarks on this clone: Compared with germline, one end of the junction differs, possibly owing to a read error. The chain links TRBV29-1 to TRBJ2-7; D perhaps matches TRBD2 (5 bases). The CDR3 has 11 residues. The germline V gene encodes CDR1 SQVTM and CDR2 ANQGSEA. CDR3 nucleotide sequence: TGCAGCGTAGAAGAGGGTTGGGAGCAGTACTTC. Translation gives CSVEEGWEQYF.

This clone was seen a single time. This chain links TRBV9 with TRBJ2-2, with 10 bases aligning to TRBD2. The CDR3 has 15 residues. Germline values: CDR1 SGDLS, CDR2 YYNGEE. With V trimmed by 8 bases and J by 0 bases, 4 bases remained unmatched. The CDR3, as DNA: TGTGCCAGGGCTAGCGGGAGACCGAACACCGGGGAGCTGTTTTTT. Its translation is CARASGRPNTGELFF. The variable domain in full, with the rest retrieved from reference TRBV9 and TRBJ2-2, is DSGVTQTPKHLITATGQRVTLRCSPRSGDLSVYWYQQSLDQGLQFLIQYYNGEERAKGNILERFSAQQFPDLHSELNLSSLELGDSALYFCARASGRPNTGELFFGEGSRLTVL.

The chain's CDR3 is CASSPRTGPGMNTEAFF. In DNA form, the CDR3 reads TGTGCCAGCAGTCCCCGGACAGGGCCGGGCATGAACACTGAAGCTTTCTTT. The chain links TRBV27 to TRBJ1-1; 8 positions match TRBD1. Looked up from germline, CDR1 is MNHEY and CDR2 is SMNVEV (reference sequence). The length of the CDR3 is 17 residues. V shed 5 bases, J shed 0 bases, and the junction held 11 bases outside the gene matches.

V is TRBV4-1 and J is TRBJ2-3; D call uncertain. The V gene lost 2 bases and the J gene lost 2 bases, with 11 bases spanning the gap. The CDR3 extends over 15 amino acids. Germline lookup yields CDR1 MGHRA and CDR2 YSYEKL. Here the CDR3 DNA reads TGCGCCAGCAGCCAAATGTTACTACCCACAGATACGCAGTATTTT. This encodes CASSQMLLPTDTQYF.

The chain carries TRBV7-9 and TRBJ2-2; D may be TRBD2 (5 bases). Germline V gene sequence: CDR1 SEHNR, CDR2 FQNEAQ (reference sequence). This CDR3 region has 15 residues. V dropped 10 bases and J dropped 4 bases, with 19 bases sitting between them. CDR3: CATPCGLFLTGELFF. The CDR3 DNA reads TGTGCCACCCCTTGCGGGTTGTTCCTCACCGGGGAGCTGTTTTTT.

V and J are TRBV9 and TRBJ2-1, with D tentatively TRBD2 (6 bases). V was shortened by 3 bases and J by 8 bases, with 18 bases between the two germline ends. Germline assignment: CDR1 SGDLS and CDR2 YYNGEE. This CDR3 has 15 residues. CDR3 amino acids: CASSAPNGRGDEQFF. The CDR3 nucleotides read TGTGCCAGCAGCGCCCCGAACGGGAGAGGCGATGAGCAGTTCTTC.

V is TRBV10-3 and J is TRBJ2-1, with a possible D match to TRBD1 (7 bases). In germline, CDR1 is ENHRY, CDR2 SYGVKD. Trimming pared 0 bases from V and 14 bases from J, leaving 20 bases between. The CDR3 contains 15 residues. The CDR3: CAISESSRSEGAEFF. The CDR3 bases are TGTGCCATCAGTGAGTCATCTCGGTCGGAGGGGGCTGAGTTCTTC.

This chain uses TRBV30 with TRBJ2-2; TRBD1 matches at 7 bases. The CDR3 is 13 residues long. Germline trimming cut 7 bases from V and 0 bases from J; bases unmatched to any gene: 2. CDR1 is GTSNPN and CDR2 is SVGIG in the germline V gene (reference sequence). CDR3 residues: CASGTANTGELFF. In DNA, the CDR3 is TGTGCCTCCGGGACAGCGAACACCGGGGAGCTGTTTTTT. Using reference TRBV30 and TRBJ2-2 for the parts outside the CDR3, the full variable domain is SQTIHQWPATLVQPVGSPLSLECTVEGTSNPNLYWYRQAAGRGLQLLFYSVGIGQISSEVPQNLSASRPQDRQFILSSKKLLLSDSGFYLCASGTANTGELFFGEGSRLTVL.

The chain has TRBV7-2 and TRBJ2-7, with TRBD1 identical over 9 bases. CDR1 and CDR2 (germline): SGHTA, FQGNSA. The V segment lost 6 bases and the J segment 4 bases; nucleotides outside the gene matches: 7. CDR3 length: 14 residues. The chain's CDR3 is CASSPRDRVYEQYF. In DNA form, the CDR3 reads TGTGCCAGCAGTCCCCGGGACAGGGTTTACGAGCAGTACTTC.